The sequence of this T cell receptor (beta chain) was determined in a study of cytomegalovirus exposure and HLA in healthy donors. Study-wide context: Researchers found that around 80% of about 400 genotyped donors fell within the Caucasian-associated ancestry cluster.

With regard to this clone: Its antigen remains unidentified.

Broader study findings: Across donors, most TCRs were seen rarely, yet some public ones were widespread. Donor immune exposure was known only as CMV serostatus.

The PCR used 60 Vbeta and 13 Jbeta primers. Using immunoSEQ multiplex PCR, the repertoire was profiled, and TCRdb retains in-frame clones only, with some absent. The top ten clones hold about 2.2% of a sample with roughly 100,000 clones, more than 70% of them seen once. The sequenced material came from PBMCs. This receptor was taken from a man aged 25-40 years in good health and CMV-seronegative.

This chain's CDR3 is CASSSQGSGANVLTF. CDR3 coding DNA: TGTGCCAGCAGCTCACAGGGCTCAGGGGCCAACGTCCTGACTTTC. This chain uses TRBV9 with TRBJ2-6, with D possibly TRBD1 on 6 matching bases. V lost 4 bases to trimming and J lost 4 bases, with 12 bases between them. Germline V gene sequence: CDR1 SGDLS, CDR2 YYNGEE. This CDR3 is built from 15 residues.